This T cell receptor beta chain derives from a study of T cell responses to AZD1222 COVID-19 vaccine. The table came from immunoSEQ multiplex PCR; TCRdb's copy has only in-frame clones and leaves some out. The sample carries 98,000 or so clones, approximately 90% recorded once. V lost 5 bases and J 4 bases, leaving 11 bases between the germline ends. The CDR3 runs to 14 residues. Germline CDR1 is SGHNT and CDR2 is YENEEA. Findings and limits, study-wide: Spike regions recognized by vaccine-associated CD4 TCRs spanned the protein, led by 160-218 and 743-854. Most donors were white British and more were female, and clonal diversity was possibly underestimated.

A note on this clone: The antigen remains unidentified.

The chain is built from TRBV11-3 and TRBJ2-2, with D possibly matching TRBD2 (6 bases). The source of this sequence is an adult in good health. Sequences were derived from peripheral blood, sampled on day 0 of AZD1222 vaccination. CDR3 sequence reads: CASSPGGVTGELFF. CDR3 DNA: TGTGCCAGCAGCCCGGGCGGGGTCACCGGGGAGCTGTTTTTT.